One sample yielded the 21 T cell receptor beta chains listed below, sequenced in a study of T cells in Graves' hyperthyroidism and ophthalmopathy. What was amplified from RNA transcripts were TCR beta CDR3 regions. The TCR CDR3 was amplified in a first-round RT-PCR using the HTBI primer set. TCRdb independently ran MiXCR on the multiplex PCR reads; one entry per CDR3 protein. This repertoire shows under 300,000 distinct CDR3 sequences, roughly 15% found once; its top ten account for 13%. Input material: blood. The receptors were sampled from a woman aged 40 to 50 with Graves' hyperthyroidism that later progressed to Graves' ophthalmopathy.

This clonotype was observed at least ten times. The chain's CDR3 is CSVVPNTDTQYF. The CDR3 DNA sequence: TGCAGCGTTGTACCTAACACAGATACGCAGTATTTT. V and J are TRBV29-1 and TRBJ2-3; no clear D. The germline V gene encodes CDR1 SQVTM and CDR2 ANQGSEA. With 4 bases removed from V and 2 bases from J, the gap between germline ends came to 7 bases. The CDR3 is made up of 12 amino acids.

This clonotype was detected ten times or more. The CDR3 protein is CASSVEDRAMNTEAFF. For the CDR3, the DNA is TGTGCCAGCAGCGTAGAGGACAGGGCCATGAACACTGAAGCTTTCTTT. The chain couples TRBV9 to TRBJ1-1; 8 nucleotides agree with TRBD1. The germline gives CDR1 SGDLS, CDR2 YYNGEE. This CDR3 is built from 16 residues. V was pared by 0 bases and J by 0 bases, with 4 bases of the junction left unmatched.

This clonotype was seen at least ten times. The chain couples TRBV24-1 to TRBJ1-1; D not resolved. This CDR3 spans 13 amino acids. The V end lost 9 bases, the J end lost 1 base, and 11 bases lay between the germline ends. Per the germline V gene, CDR1 is KGHDR and CDR2 is SFDVKD. The CDR3 sequence: CATRIAANTEAFF. CDR3 sequence (DNA): TGTGCCACCCGAATCGCGGCGAACACTGAAGCTTTCTTT.

In this sample, this clonotype turned up a few times. J is TRBJ2-6 and V is TRBV6-5; 8 nucleotides line up with TRBD1. V lost 7 bases and J lost 2; bases outside the gene matches: 13. The germline gives CDR1 MNHEY, CDR2 SVGAGI. CDR3 length: 18 amino acids. The CDR3 DNA sequence: TGTGCCAGCAATTATCCCGGACAGGGATTCCCTGGGGCCAACGTCCTGACTTTC. Protein product: CASNYPGQGFPGANVLTF.

This clonotype was recorded at least ten times. The chain employs TRBV28 and TRBJ2-4; 9 bases agree with TRBD1. V dropped 5 bases and J dropped 9; count of bases not matched to a gene: 5. This CDR3 contains 13 residues. The V gene's germline CDR1 is MDHEN and CDR2 SYDVKM. This chain's CDR3 is CASSNRGRGIQYF. The CDR3 DNA is TGTGCCAGCAGTAACAGGGGGCGAGGCATTCAGTACTTC.

This clonotype showed up many times. The chain is built from TRBV28 and TRBJ2-3, with D uncertain. Germline CDR1 is MDHEN and CDR2 is SYDVKM. The CDR3 consists of 11 residues. Trimming took off 6 bases at V and 9 bases at J, with 10 bases between the two ends. This CDR3 reads CASSLRGTQYF. The CDR3 nucleotides are TGTGCCAGCAGCCTTCGAGGAACGCAGTATTTT.

This clonotype showed up many times. The J gene is TRBJ2-1, the V gene TRBV5-1; D possibly corresponds to TRBD1 (5 bases). This CDR3 spans 14 amino acids. V lost 0 bases, J lost 8 bases, and 12 bases lay in between. Looked up from germline, CDR1 is SGHRS and CDR2 is YFSETQ. CDR3 coding DNA: TGCGCCAGCAGCTTGGTTTCAGGGTTCCATGAGCAGTTCTTC. It codes for CASSLVSGFHEQFF. Looking up the rest from reference TRBV5-1 and TRBJ2-1 gives the full variable domain: KAGVTQTPRYLIKTRGQQVTLSCSPISGHRSVSWYQQTPGQGLQFLFEYFSETQRNKGNFPGRFSGRQFSNSRSEMNVSTLELGDSALYLCASSLVSGFHEQFFGPGTRLTVL.

The chain has TRBV28 and TRBJ1-5; unclear D gene. The CDR3 length is 13 residues. V lost 10 bases and J lost 2, with 12 bases in between. Germline V CDR1 and CDR2: MDHEN, SYDVKM. CDR3 in DNA: TGTGCCACCTTCGCACGCGGCAATCAGCCCCAGCATTTT. Residues: CATFARGNQPQHF.

The rearrangement links TRBV2 to TRBJ2-5, with 9 bases matching TRBD1. Germline assignment: CDR1 SNHLY and CDR2 FYNNEI. CDR3 size: 13 residues. Trimming at V came to 6 bases and at J to 4 bases, leaving 3 bases not matched to a gene. This chain's CDR3 is CASRRDRVETQYF. CDR3 nucleotides: TGTGCCAGCAGGCGGGACAGGGTAGAGACCCAGTACTTC.

This clonotype was found many times. The chain recombines TRBV5-8 with TRBJ1-4, with D uncertain. V was trimmed by 0 bases and J by 6 bases, leaving 6 bases between them. Germline lookup yields CDR1 SGHTS and CDR2 YDEGEE. This CDR3 region has 13 residues. This chain's CDR3 is CASSLVGDEKLFF. The DNA for the CDR3 is TGTGCCAGCAGCTTGGTAGGAGATGAAAAACTGTTTTTT.

This clonotype was seen repeatedly, ten times or more. J is TRBJ1-3 and V is TRBV29-1, with 7 nucleotides matching TRBD1. CDR1 is SQVTM, CDR2 ANQGSEA, per germline. CDR3 length: 14 amino acids. With 3 bases clipped from V and 2 bases from J, the junction kept 4 bases outside the gene matches. The CDR3 nucleotides are TGCAGCGTTGATTTGACAGGGACTGGAAACACCATATATTTT. Translating gives CSVDLTGTGNTIYF.

A note on this clonotype: This may arise from a read error, as a much more abundant clone is one base away. The genes are TRBV6-1 and TRBJ1-4; perhaps TRBD1 as D (5 bases). This CDR3 region has 15 residues. Germline lookup yields CDR1 MNHNS and CDR2 SASEGT. The CDR3, as DNA: TGTACCAGCAGTGAAGTGGTGATTTGGGGGGAAAAACTGTTTTTT. It encodes CTSSEVVIWGEKLFF.

In its sample, this clonotype was seen many times. The rearrangement links TRBV27 to TRBJ2-7; D unclear. Trimming took off 3 bases at V and 3 bases at J, with 12 bases between the two ends. The CDR3 is 14 amino acids. Per the germline V gene, CDR1 is MNHEY and CDR2 is SMNVEV (reference sequence). CDR3 in amino acids: CASSLVPQDYEQYF. CDR3 DNA sequence: TGTGCCAGCAGTTTGGTCCCCCAGGACTACGAGCAGTACTTC.

The chain couples TRBV3-1 to TRBJ1-6; D possibly corresponds to TRBD1 (5 bases). V was trimmed by 0 bases and J by 11 bases, leaving 14 bases between them. Germline CDR1 and CDR2: LGHDT and YNNKEL (reference sequence). CDR3 length equals 15 residues. The chain's CDR3 is CASSQDPGTLTPLHF. The CDR3 bases are TGTGCCAGCAGCCAAGACCCCGGGACCTTAACACCCCTCCACTTT.

This clonotype was seen ten or more times. The chain joins TRBV18 to TRBJ2-2; no definite D call. V gave up 6 bases and J gave up 4 bases, with 9 bases separating them. The CDR3 runs to 13 residues. Germline V gene lookup returns CDR1 KGHSH and CDR2 LQKENI. CDR3 residues: CASSPTLTGELFF. In nucleotides, the CDR3 is TGTGCCAGCTCCCCGACTCTCACCGGGGAGCTGTTTTTT.

This clonotype was picked up many times. The chain combines TRBV10-3 with TRBJ2-1, with D uncertain. CDR3 length: 12 amino acids. Germline V lookup: CDR1 ENHRY, CDR2 SYGVKD. Trimming stripped 5 bases from V and 9 bases from J, with 11 bases between. Written as DNA, the CDR3 is TGTGCCATCAGTTCCTTGGTAGGTGAGCAGTTCTTC. Protein: CAISSLVGEQFF.

The gene calls are TRBV29-1 and TRBJ2-2; 8 positions agree with TRBD2. J lost 8 bases, V lost 4 bases, and 3 bases had no gene match. This CDR3 has 12 residues. Germline CDR1 SQVTM, CDR2 ANQGSEA. The chain's CDR3 is CSVVIAGGELFF. In nucleotides, the CDR3 is TGCAGCGTTGTGATAGCGGGAGGGGAGCTGTTTTTT.

A remark on this clonotype: This sequence may be a read error, since a much larger clone differs from it by one base. V usage is TRBV18 and J usage is TRBJ2-7; TRBD2 matches at 10 bases. Germline V lookup: CDR1 KGHSH, CDR2 LQKENI. Trimming at V came to 3 bases and at J to 6 bases, leaving 14 bases not matched to a gene. The CDR3 is 17 residues long. The CDR3 coding sequence is TGTGCCAGCTCACCCAGCGGGAGGGCCGCATTTGGCTGCGAGCAGTACTTC. It is translated as CASSPSGRAAFGCEQYF. Using reference TRBV18 and TRBJ2-7 for the parts outside the CDR3, the full variable domain is NAGVMQNPRHLVRRRGQEARLRCSPMKGHSHVYWYRQLPEEGLKFMVYLQKENIIDESGMPKERFSAEFPKEGPSILRIQQVVRGDSAAYFCASSPSGRAAFGCEQYFGPGTRLTVT.

This clonotype was observed at least ten times. The J gene is TRBJ1-2, the V gene TRBV20-1; 10 positions agree with TRBD1. V was pared by 0 bases and J by 2 bases, with 3 bases of the junction left unmatched. The CDR3 is made up of 15 amino acids. The germline CDR1 and CDR2 sequences are DFQATT and SNEGSKA (reference sequence). The CDR3 is CSARDTGQGNYGYTF. In DNA, the CDR3 is TGCAGTGCTAGAGACACGGGACAGGGGAACTATGGCTACACCTTC.

At least ten counts were recorded for this clonotype. V usage is TRBV10-3 and J usage is TRBJ1-1, with unresolved D. The V end lost 2 bases, the J end lost 6 bases, and 16 bases lay between the germline ends. Germline loops: CDR1 ENHRY, CDR2 SYGVKD. The CDR3 spans 15 residues. CDR3 DNA sequence: TGTGCCATCAGTGAGCCTCCGGCCGGGAAGCCTGAAGCTTTCTTT. It codes for CAISEPPAGKPEAFF.

This clonotype was observed at least ten times. V and J are TRBV5-5 and TRBJ2-7; the D is unclear. Germline values: CDR1 SGHKS, CDR2 YYEKEE (reference sequence). V was cut by 1 base and J by 2 bases, with 13 bases left in between. The length of the CDR3 is 15 residues. CDR3 DNA: TGTGCCAGCAGCTTGACGAGTAATGAACCCTACGAGCAGTACTTC. Translated: CASSLTSNEPYEQYF. Filled out from reference TRBV5-5 and TRBJ2-7, the complete variable domain reads DAGVTQSPTHLIKTRGQQVTLRCSPISGHKSVSWYQQVLGQGPQFIFQYYEKEERGRGNFPDRFSARQFPNYSSELNVNALLLGDSALYLCASSLTSNEPYEQYFGPGTRLTVT.